The source of this T cell receptor (beta chain) is a study of cytomegalovirus exposure and HLA in healthy donors. This clone was detected once. Primers included in the PCR were 60 Vbeta and 13 Jbeta primers. The data were produced by immunoSEQ multiplex PCR, yet TCRdb's version contains in-frame clones alone and is incomplete. The sample lists about 170,000 clones, around four fifths occurring once. Germline loops: CDR1 MDHEN, CDR2 SYDVKM. This CDR3 has 17 amino acids. The trim removed 6 bases at V and 0 bases at J, leaving 9 bases unmatched. Sequencing used PBMCs. The receptor was isolated from a boy younger than 10 in good health and CMV-seronegative. This chain joins TRBV28 and TRBJ1-3, with TRBD1 matching over 9 bases. CDR3 amino acids: CASRDPQGASSGNTIYF. Here the CDR3 DNA reads TGTGCCAGCAGGGACCCACAGGGGGCGAGCTCTGGAAACACCATATATTTT.